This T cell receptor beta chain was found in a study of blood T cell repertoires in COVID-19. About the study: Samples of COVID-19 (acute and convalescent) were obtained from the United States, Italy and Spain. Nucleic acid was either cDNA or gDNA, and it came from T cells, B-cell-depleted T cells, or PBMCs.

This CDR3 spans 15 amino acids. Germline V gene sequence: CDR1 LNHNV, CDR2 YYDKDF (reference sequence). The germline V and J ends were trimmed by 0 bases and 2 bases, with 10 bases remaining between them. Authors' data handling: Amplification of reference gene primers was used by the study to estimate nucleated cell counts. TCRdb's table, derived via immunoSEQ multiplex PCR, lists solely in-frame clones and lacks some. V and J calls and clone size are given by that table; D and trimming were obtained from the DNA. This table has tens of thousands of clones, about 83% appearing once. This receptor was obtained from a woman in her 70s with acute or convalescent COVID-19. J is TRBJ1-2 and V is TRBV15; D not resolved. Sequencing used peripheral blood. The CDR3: CATSRDMNTNYGYTF. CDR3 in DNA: TGTGCCACCAGCAGAGATATGAACACAAACTATGGCTACACCTTC.